This TCR beta chain was sequenced in a study of blood T cell repertoires in COVID-19. Germline CDR1 reads SGHAT; CDR2 reads FQNNGV. The CDR3 runs 13 residues. The germline V and J ends were trimmed by 5 bases and 3 bases, with 11 bases remaining between them. The protocol was immunoSEQ multiplex PCR, while the TCRdb copy is restricted to in-frame clones and leaves out a portion. The table records roughly 140,000 clones, 76% of them present only once. The sequencing input was peripheral blood. This chain links TRBV11-2 with TRBJ2-7, with D perhaps TRBD1 (6 bases). The TCR originated in a man aged 55-75 years with acute or convalescent COVID-19. The CDR3 loop reads CASSLDRRYEQYF. CDR3 bases: TGTGCCAGCAGCCTGGACAGACGCTACGAGCAGTACTTC.